This TCR beta chain was sequenced during a study of blood T cell repertoires in COVID-19. Produced via immunoSEQ multiplex PCR; TCRdb's table is partial and in-frame only. The table records about 230,000 clones, roughly 81% of them present only once. Trimming stripped 5 bases from V and 8 bases from J, with 12 bases between. Germline V gene sequence: CDR1 MDHEN, CDR2 SYDVKM. This CDR3 is built from 12 residues. This receptor was identified in a woman of 80 years or more with COVID-19, enrolled during active disease. The chain has TRBV28 and TRBJ1-2; weak D call: TRBD1 (5 bases). Material for sequencing was peripheral blood. CDR3 residues: CASSGTKGGYTF. In DNA form, the CDR3 reads TGTGCCAGCAGTGGAACTAAGGGGGGCTACACCTTC.